The clone carrying this T cell receptor (beta chain) was observed a few times. The target antigen is unknown. These data come from a study of T and B cells in COVID-19 patients. Study-level information: Most recovered patients had mild to moderate COVID-19 treated as outpatients.

General study findings and limits: Exclusive to the recovered cohort were 2,000 to 2,500 TCR clusters, about 29 of them with low generation probability. Few blood samples existed from mildly ill patients during symptoms or early in severe cases. Clonality of TRB repertoires was high in active COVID-19; recovery brought above-healthy diversity and richness.

TRB was amplified from about 250-500 ng of blood genomic DNA. Multiplex PCR with BIOMED2 TRB-A/B primer pools amplified TRB rearrangements. Using its own MiXCR run on the multiplex PCR reads, TCRdb lists one record per CDR3 protein. The sample shows 18,000 or so distinct CDR3 sequences, roughly 32% of them seen only once. V shed 2 bases and J shed 7 bases, with 6 bases lying between them. The CDR3 loop spans 13 amino acids. Per germline, CDR1 MRHNA and CDR2 SNTAGT. Sequenced sample: blood. The chain has TRBV6-4 and TRBJ1-6; unclear D gene. This sequence was found in a human donor with active COVID-19. This chain's CDR3 is CASSDRENSPLHF. DNA of the CDR3: TGTGCCAGCAGTGACAGGGAGAATTCACCCCTCCACTTT.